This TCR beta chain was profiled in a study of T cell repertoires in cytomegalovirus infection. Across the study: Both a matching HLA type and CMV infection were indicated by public TCR beta signatures. The study, taken as a whole, reports: Within the response measured ex vivo, HLA-C-restricted CMV-specific TCR beta clonotypes were dominant. Summed frequency of public TCR beta families distinguished CMV carriers with the relevant HLA.

Germline CDR1 reads SGHDT; CDR2 reads YYEEEE. Trimming left V 6 bases short and J 0 bases short, with 18 bases between. There are 17 residues in the CDR3. Points on this clonotype: The antigen is not known.

TCRdb processed the reads anew with MiXCR; each CDR3 protein has one entry. The sample holds fewer than 300,000 distinct CDR3 sequences, about 25% seen once. Sequencing used PBMCs. The TCR originated in a human donor in good health (CMV status not recorded). Some clones in this sample may be carry-over from other donors' samples. The chain recombines TRBV5-6 with TRBJ2-2; D is uncertain. The CDR3 spells CASTPLGLLANTGELFF. The CDR3 coding sequence is TGTGCCAGCACCCCTCTGGGCCTGCTCGCGAACACCGGGGAGCTGTTTTTT.